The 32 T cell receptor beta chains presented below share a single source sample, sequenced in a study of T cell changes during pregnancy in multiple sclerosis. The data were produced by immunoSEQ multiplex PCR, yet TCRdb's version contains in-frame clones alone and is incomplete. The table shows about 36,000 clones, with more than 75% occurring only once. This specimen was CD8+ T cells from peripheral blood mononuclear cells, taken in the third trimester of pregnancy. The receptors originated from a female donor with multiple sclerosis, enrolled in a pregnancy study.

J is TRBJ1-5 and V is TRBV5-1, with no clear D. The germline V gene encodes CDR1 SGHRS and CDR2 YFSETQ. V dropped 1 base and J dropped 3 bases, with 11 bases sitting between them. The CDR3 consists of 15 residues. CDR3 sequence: CASSLSPEPNQPQHF. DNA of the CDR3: TGCGCCAGCAGCTTGAGTCCAGAACCCAATCAGCCCCAGCATTTT.

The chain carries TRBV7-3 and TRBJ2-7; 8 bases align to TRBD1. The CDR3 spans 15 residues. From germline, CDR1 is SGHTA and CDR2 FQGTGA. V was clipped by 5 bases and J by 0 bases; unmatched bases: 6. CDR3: CASSPGQGPSYEQYF. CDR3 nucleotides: TGTGCCAGCAGCCCAGGACAGGGACCCTCCTACGAGCAGTACTTC.

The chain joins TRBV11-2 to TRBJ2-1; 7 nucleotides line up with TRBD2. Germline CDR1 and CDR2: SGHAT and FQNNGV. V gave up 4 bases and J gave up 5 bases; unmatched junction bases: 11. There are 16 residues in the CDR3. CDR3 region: CASSSRGLGFDNEQFF. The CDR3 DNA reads TGTGCCAGCAGCTCCCGCGGACTAGGATTTGACAATGAGCAGTTCTTC.

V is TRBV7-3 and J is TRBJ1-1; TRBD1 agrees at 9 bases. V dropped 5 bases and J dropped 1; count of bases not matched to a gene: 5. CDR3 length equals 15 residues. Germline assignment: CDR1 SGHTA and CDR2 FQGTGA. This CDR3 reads CASSNRDRANTEAFF. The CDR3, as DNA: TGTGCCAGCAGCAACCGGGACAGGGCGAACACTGAAGCTTTCTTT.

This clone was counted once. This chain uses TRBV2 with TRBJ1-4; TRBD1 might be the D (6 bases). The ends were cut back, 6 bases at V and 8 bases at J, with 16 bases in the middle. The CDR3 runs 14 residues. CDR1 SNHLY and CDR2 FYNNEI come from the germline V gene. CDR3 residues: CASRQEGGDEKLFF. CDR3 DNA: TGTGCCAGCAGACAGGAGGGGGGGGACGAAAAACTGTTTTTT.

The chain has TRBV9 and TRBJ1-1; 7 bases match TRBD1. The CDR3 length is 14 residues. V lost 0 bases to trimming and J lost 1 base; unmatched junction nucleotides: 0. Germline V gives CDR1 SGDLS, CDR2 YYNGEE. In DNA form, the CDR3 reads TGTGCCAGCAGCGTAGGACAGGGGAACACTGAAGCTTTCTTT. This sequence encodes CASSVGQGNTEAFF.

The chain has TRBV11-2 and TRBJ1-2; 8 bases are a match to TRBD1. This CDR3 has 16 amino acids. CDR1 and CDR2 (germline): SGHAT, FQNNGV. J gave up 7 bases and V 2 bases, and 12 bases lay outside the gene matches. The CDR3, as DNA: TGTGCCAGCAGCTTATCGCGGGGACAGGTCTCTCGTGGCTACACCTTC. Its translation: CASSLSRGQVSRGYTF.

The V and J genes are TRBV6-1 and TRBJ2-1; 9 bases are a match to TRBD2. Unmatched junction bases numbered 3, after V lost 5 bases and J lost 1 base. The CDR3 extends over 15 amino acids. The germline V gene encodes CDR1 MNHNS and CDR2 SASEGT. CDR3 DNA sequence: TGTGCCAGCAGTAAGACTAGCGGTTCCTACAATGAGCAGTTCTTC. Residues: CASSKTSGSYNEQFF.

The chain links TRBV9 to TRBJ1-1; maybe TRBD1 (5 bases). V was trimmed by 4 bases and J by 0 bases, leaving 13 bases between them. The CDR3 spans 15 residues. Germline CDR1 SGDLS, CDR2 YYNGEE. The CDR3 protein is CASSPSPGLNTEAFF. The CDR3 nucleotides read TGTGCCAGCAGCCCTTCCCCAGGGTTGAACACTGAAGCTTTCTTT.

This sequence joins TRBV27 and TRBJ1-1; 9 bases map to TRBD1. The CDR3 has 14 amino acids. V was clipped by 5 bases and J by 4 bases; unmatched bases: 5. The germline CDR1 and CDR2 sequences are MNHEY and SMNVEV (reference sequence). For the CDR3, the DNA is TGTGCCAGCAGTCCCGGGACAGGGTTCACTGAAGCTTTCTTT. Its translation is CASSPGTGFTEAFF.

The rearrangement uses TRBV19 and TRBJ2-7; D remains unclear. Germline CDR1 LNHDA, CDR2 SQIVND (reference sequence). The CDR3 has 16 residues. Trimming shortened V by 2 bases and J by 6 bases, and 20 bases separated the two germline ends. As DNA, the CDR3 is TGTGCCAGTAGTATATTCTTTTGGCAGAAAGAAACCGAGCAGTACTTC. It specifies CASSIFFWQKETEQYF.

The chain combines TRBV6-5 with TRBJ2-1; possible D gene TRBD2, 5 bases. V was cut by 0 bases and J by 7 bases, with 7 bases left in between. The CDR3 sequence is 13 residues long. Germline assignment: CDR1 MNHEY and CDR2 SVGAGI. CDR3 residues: CASSYSWTNEQFF. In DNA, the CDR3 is TGTGCCAGCAGTTACTCTTGGACTAATGAGCAGTTCTTC.

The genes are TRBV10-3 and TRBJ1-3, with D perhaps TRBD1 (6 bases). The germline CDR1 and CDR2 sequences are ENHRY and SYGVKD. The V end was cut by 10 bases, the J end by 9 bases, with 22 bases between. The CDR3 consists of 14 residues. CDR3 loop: CATQNGQWSGTIYF. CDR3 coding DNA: TGTGCCACACAAAACGGACAGTGGAGTGGCACCATATATTTT.

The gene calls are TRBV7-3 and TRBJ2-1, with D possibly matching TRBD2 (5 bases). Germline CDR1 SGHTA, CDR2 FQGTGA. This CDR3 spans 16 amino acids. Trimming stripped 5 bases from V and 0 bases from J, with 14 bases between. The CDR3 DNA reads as TGTGCCAGCAGCCCCCGGGGAGCGGCCTCCTACAATGAGCAGTTCTTC. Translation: CASSPRGAASYNEQFF. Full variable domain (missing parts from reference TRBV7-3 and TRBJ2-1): GAGVSQTPSNKVTEKGKYVELRCDPISGHTALYWYRQSLGQGPEFLIYFQGTGAADDSGLPNDRFFAVRPEGSVSTLKIQRTERGDSAVYLCASSPRGAASYNEQFFGPGTRLTVL.

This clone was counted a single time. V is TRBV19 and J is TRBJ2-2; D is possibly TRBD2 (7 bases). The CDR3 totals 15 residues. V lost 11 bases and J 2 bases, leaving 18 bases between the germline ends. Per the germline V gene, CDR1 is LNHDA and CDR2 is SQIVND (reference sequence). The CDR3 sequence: CAVTRGGPNTGELFF. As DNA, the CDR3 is TGTGCCGTGACAAGGGGGGGACCTAACACCGGGGAGCTGTTTTTT.

The CDR3 nucleotides are TGTGCCAGCAGCTTAGACAGCGGTCATGATACGCAGTATTTT. Encoded protein: CASSLDSGHDTQYF. The chain uses TRBV7-2 and TRBJ2-3, with a possible D match to TRBD2 (5 bases). V was clipped by 1 base and J by 6 bases, with 11 bases between them. Germline CDR1 is SGHTA and CDR2 is FQGNSA. The CDR3 sequence is 14 residues long.

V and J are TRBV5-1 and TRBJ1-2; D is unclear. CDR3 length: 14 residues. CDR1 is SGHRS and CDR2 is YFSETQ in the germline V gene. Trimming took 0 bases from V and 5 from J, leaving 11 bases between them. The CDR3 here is CASSLAGLGYGYTF. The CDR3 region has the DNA TGCGCCAGCAGCTTGGCGGGGTTAGGATATGGCTACACCTTC.

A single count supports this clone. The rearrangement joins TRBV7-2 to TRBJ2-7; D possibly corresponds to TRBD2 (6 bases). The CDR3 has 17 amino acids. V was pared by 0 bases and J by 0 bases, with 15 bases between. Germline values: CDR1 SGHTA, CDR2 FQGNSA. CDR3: CASSLASSLALSYEQYF. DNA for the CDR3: TGTGCCAGCAGCTTAGCGAGTAGCCTAGCGCTCTCCTACGAGCAGTACTTC.

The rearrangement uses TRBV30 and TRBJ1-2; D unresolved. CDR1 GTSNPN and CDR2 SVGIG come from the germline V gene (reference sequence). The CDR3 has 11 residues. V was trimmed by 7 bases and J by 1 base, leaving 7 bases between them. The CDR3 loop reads CASSYNYGYTF. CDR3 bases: TGTGCCTCTTCGTATAACTATGGCTACACCTTC.

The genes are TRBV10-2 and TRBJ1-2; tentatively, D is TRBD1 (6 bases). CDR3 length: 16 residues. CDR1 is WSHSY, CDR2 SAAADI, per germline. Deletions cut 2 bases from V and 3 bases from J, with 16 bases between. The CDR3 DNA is TGCGCCAGCAGTGAGCAGTATAGTGCAGGGGACTATGGCTACACCTTC. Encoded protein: CASSEQYSAGDYGYTF.

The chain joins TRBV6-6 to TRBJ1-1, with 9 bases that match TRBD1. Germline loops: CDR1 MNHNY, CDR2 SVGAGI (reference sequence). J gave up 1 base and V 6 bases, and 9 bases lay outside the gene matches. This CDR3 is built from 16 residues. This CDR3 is CASSRWTGAENTEAFF. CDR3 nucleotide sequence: TGTGCCAGCAGCCGGTGGACAGGGGCTGAGAACACTGAAGCTTTCTTT.

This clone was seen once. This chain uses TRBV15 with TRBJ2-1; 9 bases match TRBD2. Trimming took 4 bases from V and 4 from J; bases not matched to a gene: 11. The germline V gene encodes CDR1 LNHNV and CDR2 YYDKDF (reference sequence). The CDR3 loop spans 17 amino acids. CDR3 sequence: CATSTEWRGGGYNEQFF. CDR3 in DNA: TGTGCCACCAGCACAGAGTGGCGCGGGGGGGGTTACAATGAGCAGTTCTTC.

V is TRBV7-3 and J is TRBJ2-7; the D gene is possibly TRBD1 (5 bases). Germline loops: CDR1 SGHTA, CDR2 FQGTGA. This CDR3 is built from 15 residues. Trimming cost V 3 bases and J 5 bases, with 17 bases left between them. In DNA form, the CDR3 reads TGTGCCAGCAGCTTTTATGGCAGGGAAGGGGACGAGCAGTACTTC. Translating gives CASSFYGREGDEQYF.

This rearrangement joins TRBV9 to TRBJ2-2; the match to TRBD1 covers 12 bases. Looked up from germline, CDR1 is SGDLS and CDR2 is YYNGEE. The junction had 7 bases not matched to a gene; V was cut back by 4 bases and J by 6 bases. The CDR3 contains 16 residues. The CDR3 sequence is CASSPRDRGRAGELFF. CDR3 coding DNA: TGTGCCAGCAGCCCAAGGGACAGGGGGCGCGCCGGGGAGCTGTTTTTT.

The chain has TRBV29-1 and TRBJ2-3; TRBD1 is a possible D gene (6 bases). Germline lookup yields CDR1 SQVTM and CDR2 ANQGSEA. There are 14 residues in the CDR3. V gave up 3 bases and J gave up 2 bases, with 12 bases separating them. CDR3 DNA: TGCAGCGTTGAGGGGACACTCAACACAGATACGCAGTATTTT. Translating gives CSVEGTLNTDTQYF.

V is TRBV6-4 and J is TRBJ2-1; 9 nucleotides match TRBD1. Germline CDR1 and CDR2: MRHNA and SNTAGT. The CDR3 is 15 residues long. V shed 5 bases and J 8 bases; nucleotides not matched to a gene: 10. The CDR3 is CASSHTGTGRDEQFF. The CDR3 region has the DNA TGTGCCAGCAGTCATACCGGGACAGGGAGGGATGAGCAGTTCTTC.

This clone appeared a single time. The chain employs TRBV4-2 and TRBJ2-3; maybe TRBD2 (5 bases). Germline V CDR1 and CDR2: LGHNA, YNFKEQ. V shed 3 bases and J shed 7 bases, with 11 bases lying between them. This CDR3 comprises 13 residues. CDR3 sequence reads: CASSQSPSYTQYF. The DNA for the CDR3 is TGTGCCAGCAGCCAGAGCCCTAGCTATACGCAGTATTTT.

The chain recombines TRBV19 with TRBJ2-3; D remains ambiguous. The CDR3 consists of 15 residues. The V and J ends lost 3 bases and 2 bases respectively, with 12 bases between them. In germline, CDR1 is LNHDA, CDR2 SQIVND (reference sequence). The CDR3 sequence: CASSIMPSTTDTQYF. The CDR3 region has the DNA TGTGCCAGTAGTATCATGCCCAGTACCACAGATACGCAGTATTTT. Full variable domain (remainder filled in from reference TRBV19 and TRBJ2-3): DGGITQSPKYLFRKEGQNVTLSCEQNLNHDAMYWYRQDPGQGLRLIYYSQIVNDFQKGDIAEGYSVSREKKESFPLTVTSAQKNPTAFYLCASSIMPSTTDTQYFGPGTRLTVL.

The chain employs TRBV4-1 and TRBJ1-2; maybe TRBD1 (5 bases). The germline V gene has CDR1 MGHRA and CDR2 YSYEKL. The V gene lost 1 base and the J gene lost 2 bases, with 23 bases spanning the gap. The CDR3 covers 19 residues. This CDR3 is CASSQGFRDFREENYGYTF. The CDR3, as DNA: TGCGCCAGCAGCCAAGGATTCAGGGATTTTCGGGAGGAGAACTATGGCTACACCTTC.

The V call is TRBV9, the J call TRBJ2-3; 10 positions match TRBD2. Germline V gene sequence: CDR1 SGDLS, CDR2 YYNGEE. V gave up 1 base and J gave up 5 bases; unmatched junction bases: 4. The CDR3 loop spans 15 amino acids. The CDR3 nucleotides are TGTGCCAGCAGCGTAACTAGCGGGGCGGGAGATACGCAGTATTTT. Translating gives CASSVTSGAGDTQYF.

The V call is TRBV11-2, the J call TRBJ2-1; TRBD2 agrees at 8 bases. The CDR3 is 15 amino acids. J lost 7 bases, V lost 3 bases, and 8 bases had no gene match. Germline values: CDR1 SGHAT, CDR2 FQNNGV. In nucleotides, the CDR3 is TGTGCCAGCAGCTTGCCGGGGGGGGTACATAATGAGCAGTTCTTC. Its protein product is CASSLPGGVHNEQFF.

Here the CDR3 reads CATSRDRAGSYEQYF. CDR3 DNA: TGTGCCACCAGCAGAGATCGAGCAGGGTCTTACGAGCAGTACTTC. The chain carries TRBV15 and TRBJ2-5; D may be TRBD1 (5 bases). The DNA end is a closer match to TRBJ2-7, so the J assignment may be wrong. Germline CDR1 is LNHNV and CDR2 is YYDKDF (reference sequence). The CDR3 runs 15 residues.